What follows are 8 T cell receptor beta chains derived from one specimen sequenced in a study of blood T cell repertoires in COVID-19. Only in-frame clones appear in the TCRdb table, and some are missing; sequencing was by immunoSEQ multiplex PCR. The sample records 350,000 to 450,000 clones, around 87% being singletons. Sequencing was done on a sample of PBMCs or T cells enriched from blood (not recorded which). Receptors were obtained from a man under 40 who had recovered from COVID-19.

This chain uses TRBV18 with TRBJ2-7; 9 bases align to TRBD1. Per the germline V gene, CDR1 is KGHSH and CDR2 is LQKENI. V was pared by 4 bases and J by 4 bases, with 8 bases of the junction left unmatched. The CDR3 covers 15 residues. The CDR3 loop is CASSQSGTGKYEQYF. In nucleotides, the CDR3 is TGTGCCAGCTCACAATCCGGGACAGGGAAGTACGAGCAGTACTTC.

This sequence joins TRBV10-3 and TRBJ1-2; a possible D gene is TRBD1 (6 bases). The CDR3 sequence is 14 residues long. The V end lost 10 bases, the J end lost 4 bases, and 19 bases lay between the germline ends. The germline gives CDR1 ENHRY, CDR2 SYGVKD. CDR3 sequence: CATLGTLSLYGYTF. The CDR3, as DNA: TGTGCCACACTCGGGACATTGAGCCTCTATGGCTACACCTTC.

The chain joins TRBV20-1 to TRBJ1-6; D not certain. CDR1 is DFQATT and CDR2 is SNEGSKA in the germline V gene (reference sequence). Trimming stripped 3 bases from V and 0 bases from J, with 15 bases between. The CDR3 spans 17 residues. The CDR3 DNA follows: TGCAGTGCTAGTAAAGGGAGCCCACGCTCCTATAATTCACCCCTCCACTTT. Amino acid sequence: CSASKGSPRSYNSPLHF.

The chain recombines TRBV6-5 with TRBJ2-3; D uncertain. CDR1 MNHEY and CDR2 SVGAGI come from the germline V gene. The CDR3 spans 16 residues. V lost 2 bases, J lost 1 base, and 13 bases lay in between. CDR3: CASSYRPPPGTDTQYF. CDR3 bases: TGTGCCAGCAGTTACCGCCCTCCCCCGGGCACAGATACGCAGTATTTT.

The V call is TRBV5-5, the J call TRBJ2-1, with D unresolved. V lost 1 base and J 0 bases, leaving 8 bases between the germline ends. The CDR3 sequence is 15 residues long. In germline, CDR1 is SGHKS, CDR2 YYEKEE (reference sequence). In nucleotides, the CDR3 is TGTGCCAGCAGCTTGTGGGCACGCTCCTACAATGAGCAGTTCTTC. Its protein product is CASSLWARSYNEQFF. The variable domain in full, completed from reference TRBV5-5 and TRBJ2-1, reads DAGVTQSPTHLIKTRGQQVTLRCSPISGHKSVSWYQQVLGQGPQFIFQYYEKEERGRGNFPDRFSARQFPNYSSELNVNALLLGDSALYLCASSLWARSYNEQFFGPGTRLTVL.

The chain uses TRBV30 and TRBJ2-1; possibly TRBD2 for D (6 bases). The germline V and J ends were trimmed by 1 base and 8 bases, with 12 bases remaining between them. This CDR3 spans 13 amino acids. Germline V CDR1 and CDR2: GTSNPN, SVGIG (reference sequence). In nucleotides, the CDR3 is TGTGCCTGGAGTGGTTTCAGGGACTATGAGCAGTTCTTC. Translation: CAWSGFRDYEQFF.

The rearrangement links TRBV27 to TRBJ2-1, with 7 positions matching TRBD2. The CDR3 loop spans 15 amino acids. With 7 bases clipped from V and 2 bases from J, the junction kept 8 bases outside the gene matches. CDR1 is MNHEY and CDR2 is SMNVEV in the germline V gene (reference sequence). CDR3 DNA sequence: TGTGCCAGCAATGGCGCGGCGGGGGCCTACAATGAGCAGTTCTTC. Amino acids: CASNGAAGAYNEQFF.

V is TRBV15 and J is TRBJ2-1, with a tentative D call TRBD2 (5 bases). The V end lost 1 base, the J end lost 15 bases, and 16 bases lay between the germline ends. This CDR3 spans 13 amino acids. Germline CDR1 reads LNHNV; CDR2 reads YYDKDF (reference sequence). The CDR3 loop reads CATSRAGERKGFF. In nucleotides, the CDR3 is TGTGCCACCAGCAGAGCCGGGGAGAGGAAGGGGTTCTTC.